These T cell receptor beta chains were read from a single sample in a study of T cell changes during pregnancy in multiple sclerosis. The repertoire was sequenced with immunoSEQ multiplex PCR; TCRdb's copy has only in-frame clones and lacks some. This table holds approximately 50,000 clones, 85% to 95% found once. The source material was CD4+ T cells from peripheral blood mononuclear cells, sampled in the third trimester of pregnancy. The receptors originated from a female donor with multiple sclerosis, enrolled in a pregnancy study. CDR3s include the opening cysteine and the closing phenylalanine or tryptophan. The D gene is left open where the match is weak. Expanded clones get a size class; other rows say once, few or many, or leave the size out.

>TRBJ2-2|16|-|TRBV5-1|TRBD1
TGCGCCAGCAGCTTGGTTGGGACAGGGGTCACCGGGGAGCTGTTTTTT
CASSLVGTGVTGELFF
>TRBJ1-3|15|-|TRBV30|TRBD1
TGTGCCTGGAGTGTTGGGACAGGCTCTGGAAACACCATATATTTT
CAWSVGTGSGNTIYF
>TRBJ2-7|12|once|TRBV2|-
TGTGCCAGCCGTTTGCACGAGGCCGAGCAGTACTTC
CASRLHEAEQYF
>TRBJ2-1|11|-|TRBV30|-
TGTGCCTGGACGGGTCGGAACCAGCAGTTCTTC
CAWTGRNQQFF
>TRBJ2-1|19|-|TRBV7-9|-
TGTGCCAGCAGCTTAGCGCTGGGAACTAGAGTGGGAATTAGAAATGAGCAGTTCTTC
CASSLALGTRVGIRNEQFF
>TRBJ1-1|15|-|TRBV5-1|-
TGCGCCAGCAGCTTGTGGGGCGGCACGAACACTGAAGCTTTCTTT
CASSLWGGTNTEAFF
>TRBJ2-2|18|-|TRBV7-2|-
TGTGCCAGCAGCTTAAATGTGCCCGTAAGACTCGACACCGGGGAGCTGTTTTTT
CASSLNVPVRLDTGELFF
>TRBJ2-7|14|-|TRBV7-7|TRBD1
TGTGCTAGCAGCTTATCACAGGGGGCTTCCGAGCAGTACTTC
CASSLSQGASEQYF
>TRBJ2-7|15|-|TRBV5-6|TRBD2
TGTGCCAGCAGCTTAACTAGCGGGAGGCAGTACGAGCAGTACTTC
CASSLTSGRQYEQYF
>TRBJ2-2|13|-|TRBV2|-
TGTGCCAGCAGTCCAGAAAACACCGGGGAGCTGTTTTTT
CASSPENTGELFF
>TRBJ2-7|16|-|TRBV2|-
TGTGCCAGCAAGGCCCCCGGGGGGCGGGGTTCCCACGAGCAGTACTTC
CASKAPGGRGSHEQYF
>TRBJ2-7|17|-|TRBV19|TRBD2
TGTGCCAGTAGTATAGATCGCGGAACTAGCGGGAGCTACGAGCAGTACTTC
CASSIDRGTSGSYEQYF
>TRBJ2-1|11|-|TRBV2|-
TGTGCCAGCAGTGTACTAGTAGAGCAGTTCTTC
CASSVLVEQFF
>TRBJ2-7|17|-|TRBV7-5|-
TGTGCCAGAAGCCGTTGGGGGGAGCGCCTGAGCTCCTACGAGCAGTACTTC
CARSRWGERLSSYEQYF
>TRBJ2-2|14|-|TRBV19|-
TGTGCCAGTAGTGTTAGCATGAACACCGGGGAGCTGTTTTTT
CASSVSMNTGELFF
>TRBJ1-2|13|-|TRBV2|-
TGTGCCAGCAGTGAAGCGCTTAGATATGGCTACACCTTC
CASSEALRYGYTF
>TRBJ2-7|15|-|TRBV7-2|TRBD1
TGTGCCAGCAGCCGGGAGCTTGGGACAGGGGGCGAGCAGTACTTC
CASSRELGTGGEQYF
>TRBJ2-2|16|-|TRBV9|TRBD2
TGTGCCAGCAGCGTCCATGGACTAGCGGCCTCCGGGGAGCTGTTTTTT
CASSVHGLAASGELFF
>TRBJ2-7|13|-|TRBV30|TRBD1
TGTGCCTGGGGACAGGGGCATTCCTACGAGCAGTACTTC
CAWGQGHSYEQYF
>TRBJ1-4|15|-|TRBV10-3|TRBD1
TGTGCCATCAGTGATTCCGGGACAGTAGATGAAAAACTGTTTTTT
CAISDSGTVDEKLFF
>TRBJ1-1|18|-|TRBV11-2|-
TGTGCCAGCAGCTTAGGATTTCAGGGCCGAGGTTTGAACACTGAAGCTTTCTTT
CASSLGFQGRGLNTEAFF
>TRBJ1-1|14|-|TRBV6-1|-
TGTGCCAGCAGTGAGGCCAGGATTAACACTGAAGCTTTCTTT
CASSEARINTEAFF
>TRBJ2-7|15|once|TRBV7-2|-
-
CASSLGGVAGGSSTF
>TRBJ2-7|15|-|TRBV28|TRBD2
TGTGCCAGCAGTTTCCCCCGCGGGAGGGGTTACGAGCAGTACTTC
CASSFPRGRGYEQYF
>TRBJ1-1|16|-|TRBV5-4|TRBD1
TGTGCCAGCAGCCCTCCCCAGGGTTCAGGGGGCCATGAAGCTTTCTTT
CASSPPQGSGGHEAFF
>TRBJ2-6|18|-|TRBV4-1|TRBD1
TGCGCCAGCAGCCAAGAGACAGGGGCGAGCTCTGGGGCCAACGTCCTGACTTTC
CASSQETGASSGANVLTF
>TRBJ2-3|15|-|TRBV6-6|TRBD1
TGTGCCAGCAGGCTGGGACAGCTTCTCGCAGATACGCAGTATTTT
CASRLGQLLADTQYF
>TRBJ2-2|19|-|TRBV7-6|-
TGTGCCAGCAGACCGACAGGCCCAGGGAGGGACCGGGGAACCGGGGAGCTGTTTTTT
CASRPTGPGRDRGTGELFF
>TRBJ2-7|15|once|TRBV28|TRBD2
TGTGCCAGCAGTTTATTCGCTAGCGGGAGTGGCGAGCAGTACTTC
CASSLFASGSGEQYF
>TRBJ2-7|13|-|TRBV27|-
TGTGCCAGCAGTCGCATGCGGGCCTACGAGCAGTACTTC
CASSRMRAYEQYF
>TRBJ2-2|16|-|TRBV5-1|-
TGCGCCAGCAGCTTGGCCGCGGGTCGGAGCACCGGGGAGCTGTTTTTT
CASSLAAGRSTGELFF
>TRBJ2-2|14|-|TRBV29-1|-
TGCAGCGTTGTTGGGACATCCGGGGCCGGGGAGCTGTTTTTT
CSVVGTSGAGELFF
>TRBJ2-7|14|once|TRBV28|TRBD2
TGTGCCAGCAGTACCGGGACTATCGCCTACGAGCAGTACTTC
CASSTGTIAYEQYF
>TRBJ1-1|14|-|TRBV19|TRBD1
TGTGCCAGTAAAAGGGGACAGCGGAACACTGAAGCTTTCTTT
CASKRGQRNTEAFF
>TRBJ1-2|16|-|TRBV4-2|TRBD1
TGTGCCAGCAGCCAAGATGGGACAGGGGGCGTCTATGGCTACACCTTC
CASSQDGTGGVYGYTF
>TRBJ2-1|15|-|TRBV5-8|TRBD2
TGTGCCAGCAGCACCGAGCGGGAGTTCAACAATGAGCAGTTCTTC
CASSTEREFNNEQFF
>TRBJ2-2|15|-|TRBV2|-
TGTGCCAGTTCCCGGGCAGGAGGTTCGGCCGGGGAGCTGTTTTTT
CASSRAGGSAGELFF
>TRBJ2-7|11|-|TRBV6-5|TRBD1
TGTGCCAGCCGACAGGGCTACGAGCAGTACTTC
CASRQGYEQYF
>TRBJ2-6|13|-|TRBV29-1|-
TGCAGCGTTTCAGATTCTGGGGCCAACGTCCTGACTTTC
CSVSDSGANVLTF
>TRBJ2-3|18|-|TRBV5-1|TRBD1
TGCGCCAGCAGCTTGTCCCCAGGGGGAACGAAGGGCACAGATACGCAGTATTTT
CASSLSPGGTKGTDTQYF
>TRBJ1-1|15|-|TRBV2|-
TGTGCCAGCGTCAGGGCACTTAAGACAGTTGGCGAAGCTTTCTTT
CASVRALKTVGEAFF
>TRBJ2-1|15|-|TRBV6-1|TRBD2
TGTGCCAGCAATCATCGAACTAGCGGGAACAATGAGCAGTTCTTC
CASNHRTSGNNEQFF
>TRBJ2-2|18|-|TRBV11-3|TRBD2
TGTGCCAGCAGCCTATCTCCTGCGAGCGGGAGTGACACCGGGGAGCTGTTTTTT
CASSLSPASGSDTGELFF
>TRBJ2-7|15|-|TRBV6-5|-
TGTACCAGCAGTTCCACAAATGGACTTACCTACGAGCAGTACTTC
CTSSSTNGLTYEQYF
>TRBJ2-2|14|-|TRBV7-2|-
TGTGCCAGCAGCTTATCACAGGACACCGGGGAGCTGTTTTTT
CASSLSQDTGELFF
>TRBJ2-3|18|-|TRBV28|TRBD1
TGTGCCAGCAGTTTACCCCTACGACAGGGCCGGAGCACAGATACGCAGTATTTT
CASSLPLRQGRSTDTQYF
>TRBJ2-1|17|-|TRBV27|TRBD2
TGTGCCAGCAGTTTAAGGTCTAGCGGGCATATCTACAATGAGCAGTTCTTC
CASSLRSSGHIYNEQFF
>TRBJ1-1|14|-|TRBV10-3|-
TGTGCCATCAGTGAGTCGACTCGCGGAGCTGAAGCTTTCTTT
CAISESTRGAEAFF